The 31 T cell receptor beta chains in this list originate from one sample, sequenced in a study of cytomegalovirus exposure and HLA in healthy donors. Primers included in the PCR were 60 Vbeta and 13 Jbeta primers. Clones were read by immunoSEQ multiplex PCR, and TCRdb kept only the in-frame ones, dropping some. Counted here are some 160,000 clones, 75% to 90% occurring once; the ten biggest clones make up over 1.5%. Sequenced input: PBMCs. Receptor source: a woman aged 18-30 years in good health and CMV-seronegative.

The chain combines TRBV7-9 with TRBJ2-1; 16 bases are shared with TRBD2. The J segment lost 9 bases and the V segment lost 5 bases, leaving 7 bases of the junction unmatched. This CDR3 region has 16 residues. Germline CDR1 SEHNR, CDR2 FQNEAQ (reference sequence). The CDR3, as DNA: TGTGCCAGCAGCGGGACTAGCGGGGGGGCCTGGGGTGAGCAGTTCTTC. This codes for CASSGTSGGAWGEQFF.

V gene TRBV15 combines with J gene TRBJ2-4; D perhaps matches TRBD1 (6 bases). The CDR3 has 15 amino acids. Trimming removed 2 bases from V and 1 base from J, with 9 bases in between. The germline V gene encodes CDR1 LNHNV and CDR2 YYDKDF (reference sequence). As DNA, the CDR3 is TGTGCCACCAGCAGAACCGACAGGGCCAAAAACATTCAGTACTTC. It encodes CATSRTDRAKNIQYF. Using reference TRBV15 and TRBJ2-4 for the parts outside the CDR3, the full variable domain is DAMVIQNPRYQVTQFGKPVTLSCSQTLNHNVMYWYQQKSSQAPKLLFHYYDKDFNNEADTPDNFQSRRPNTSFCFLDIRSPGLGDTAMYLCATSRTDRAKNIQYFGAGTRLSVL.

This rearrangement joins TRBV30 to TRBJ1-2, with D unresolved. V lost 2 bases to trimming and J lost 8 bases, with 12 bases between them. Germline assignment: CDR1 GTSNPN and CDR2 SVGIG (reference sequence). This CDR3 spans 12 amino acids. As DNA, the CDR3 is TGTGCCTGGAGTATTGGGTGGGAGGGCTACACCTTC. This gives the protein CAWSIGWEGYTF.

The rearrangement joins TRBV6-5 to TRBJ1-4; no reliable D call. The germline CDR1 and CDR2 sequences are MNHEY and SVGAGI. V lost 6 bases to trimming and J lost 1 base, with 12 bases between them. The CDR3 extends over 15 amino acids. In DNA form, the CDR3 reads TGTGCCAGCAGCCCTAAGTGGAGAACTAATGAAAAACTGTTTTTT. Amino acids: CASSPKWRTNEKLFF.

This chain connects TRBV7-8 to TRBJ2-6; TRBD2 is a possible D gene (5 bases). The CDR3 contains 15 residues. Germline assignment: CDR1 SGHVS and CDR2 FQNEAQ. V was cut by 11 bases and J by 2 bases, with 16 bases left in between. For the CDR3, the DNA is TGTGCCGGCTACCCGGGGAGAGCTGGGGCCAACGTCCTGACTTTC. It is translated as CAGYPGRAGANVLTF.

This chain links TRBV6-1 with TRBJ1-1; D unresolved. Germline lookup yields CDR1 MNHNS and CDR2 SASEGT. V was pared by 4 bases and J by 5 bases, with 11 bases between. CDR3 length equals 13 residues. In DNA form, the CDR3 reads TGTGCCAGCAGTGCGGAAGGGAGGACTGAAGCTTTCTTT. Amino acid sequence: CASSAEGRTEAFF.

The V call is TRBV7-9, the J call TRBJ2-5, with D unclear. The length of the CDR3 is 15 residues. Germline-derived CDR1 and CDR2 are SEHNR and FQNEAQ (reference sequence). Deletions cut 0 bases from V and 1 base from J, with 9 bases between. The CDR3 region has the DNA TGTGCCAGCAGCTTAGCGGATCTAGTCCAAGAGACCCAGTACTTC. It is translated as CASSLADLVQETQYF.

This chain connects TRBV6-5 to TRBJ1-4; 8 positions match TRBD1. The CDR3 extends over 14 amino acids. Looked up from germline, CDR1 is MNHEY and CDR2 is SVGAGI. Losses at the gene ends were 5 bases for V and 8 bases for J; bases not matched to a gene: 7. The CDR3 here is CASSRTGPGEKLFF. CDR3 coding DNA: TGTGCCAGCAGTAGGACAGGGCCGGGGGAAAAACTGTTTTTT.

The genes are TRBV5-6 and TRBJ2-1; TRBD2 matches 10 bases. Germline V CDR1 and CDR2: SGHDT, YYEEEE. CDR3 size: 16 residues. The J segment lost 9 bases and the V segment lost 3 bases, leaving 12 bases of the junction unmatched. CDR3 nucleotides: TGTGCCAGCAGCTCGACCCAGGGACTAGCGCTGGTTGAGCAGTTCTTC. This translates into CASSSTQGLALVEQFF. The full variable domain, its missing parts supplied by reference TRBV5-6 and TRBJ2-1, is DAGVTQSPTHLIKTRGQQVTLRCSPKSGHDTVSWYQQALGQGPQFIFQYYEEEERQRGNFPDRFSGHQFPNYSSELNVNALLLGDSALYLCASSSTQGLALVEQFFGPGTRLTVL.

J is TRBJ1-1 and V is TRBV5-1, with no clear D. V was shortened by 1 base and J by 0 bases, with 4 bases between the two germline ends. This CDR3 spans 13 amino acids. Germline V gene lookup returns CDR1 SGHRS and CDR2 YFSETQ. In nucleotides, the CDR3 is TGCGCCAGCAGCTTGCAGATGAACACTGAAGCTTTCTTT. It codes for CASSLQMNTEAFF.

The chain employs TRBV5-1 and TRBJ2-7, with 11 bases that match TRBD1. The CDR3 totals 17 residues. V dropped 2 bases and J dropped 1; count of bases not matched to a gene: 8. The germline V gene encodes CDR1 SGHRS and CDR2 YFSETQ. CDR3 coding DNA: TGCGCCAGCAGCTTCCTCCAGGGACAGGGGGAGTCCTACGAGCAGTACTTC. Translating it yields CASSFLQGQGESYEQYF. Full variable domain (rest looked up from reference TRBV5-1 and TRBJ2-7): KAGVTQTPRYLIKTRGQQVTLSCSPISGHRSVSWYQQTPGQGLQFLFEYFSETQRNKGNFPGRFSGRQFSNSRSEMNVSTLELGDSALYLCASSFLQGQGESYEQYFGPGTRLTVT.

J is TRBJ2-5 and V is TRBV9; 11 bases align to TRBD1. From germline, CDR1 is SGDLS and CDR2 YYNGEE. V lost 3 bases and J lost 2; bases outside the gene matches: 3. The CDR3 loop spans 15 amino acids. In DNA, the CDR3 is TGTGCCAGCAGCGGGTGGGACAGGGGGCAAGAGACCCAGTACTTC. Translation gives CASSGWDRGQETQYF.

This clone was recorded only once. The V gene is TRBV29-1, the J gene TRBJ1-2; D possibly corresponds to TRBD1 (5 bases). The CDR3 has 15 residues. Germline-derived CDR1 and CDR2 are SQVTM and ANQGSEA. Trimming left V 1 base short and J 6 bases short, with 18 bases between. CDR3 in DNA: TGCAGCGTTGAAGGGAGAATCAGGGAGCGGGATGGCTACACCTTC. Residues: CSVEGRIRERDGYTF.

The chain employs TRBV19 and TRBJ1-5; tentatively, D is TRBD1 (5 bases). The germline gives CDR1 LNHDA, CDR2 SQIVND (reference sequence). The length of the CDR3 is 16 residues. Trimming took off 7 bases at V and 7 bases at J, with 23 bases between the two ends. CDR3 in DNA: TGTGCCAGTACCCCGGTTTCGGCAGGGCCTCCGCAGCCCCAGCATTTT. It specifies CASTPVSAGPPQPQHF.

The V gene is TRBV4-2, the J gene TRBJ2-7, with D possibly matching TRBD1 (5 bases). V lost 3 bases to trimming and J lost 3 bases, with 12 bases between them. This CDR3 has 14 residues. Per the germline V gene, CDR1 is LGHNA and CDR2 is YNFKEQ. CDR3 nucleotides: TGTGCCAGCAGCCACTACGTAGGGGACTACGAGCAGTACTTC. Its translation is CASSHYVGDYEQYF.

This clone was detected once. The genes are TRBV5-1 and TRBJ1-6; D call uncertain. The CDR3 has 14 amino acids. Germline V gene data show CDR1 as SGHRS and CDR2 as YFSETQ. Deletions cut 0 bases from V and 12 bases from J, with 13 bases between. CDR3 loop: CASSLDSRIRPLHF. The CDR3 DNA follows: TGCGCCAGCAGCTTGGACAGCAGGATTAGACCCCTCCACTTT. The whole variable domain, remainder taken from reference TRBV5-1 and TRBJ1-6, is KAGVTQTPRYLIKTRGQQVTLSCSPISGHRSVSWYQQTPGQGLQFLFEYFSETQRNKGNFPGRFSGRQFSNSRSEMNVSTLELGDSALYLCASSLDSRIRPLHFGNGTRLTVT.

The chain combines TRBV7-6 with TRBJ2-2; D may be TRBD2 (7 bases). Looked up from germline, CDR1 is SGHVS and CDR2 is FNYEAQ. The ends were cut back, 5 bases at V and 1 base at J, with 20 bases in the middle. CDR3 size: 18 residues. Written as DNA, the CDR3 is TGTGCCAGCAGCAAAAGGGGGGGCCACGCTGTGAACACCGGGGAGCTGTTTTTT. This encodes CASSKRGGHAVNTGELFF.

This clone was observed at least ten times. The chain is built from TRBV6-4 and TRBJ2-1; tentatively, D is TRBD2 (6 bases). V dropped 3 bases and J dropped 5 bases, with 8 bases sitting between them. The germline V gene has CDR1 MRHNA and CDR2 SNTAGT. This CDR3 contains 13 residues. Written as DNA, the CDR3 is TGTGCCAGCAGTGAACTAGCCAACAATGAGCAGTTCTTC. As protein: CASSELANNEQFF.

CDR3 protein: CASSRLAGVPSYNEQFF. The CDR3 DNA follows: TGTGCCAGCAGTCGGCTAGCGGGGGTGCCCTCCTACAATGAGCAGTTCTTC. The rearrangement links TRBV27 to TRBJ2-1, with TRBD2 identical over 10 bases. The germline gives CDR1 MNHEY, CDR2 SMNVEV (reference sequence). V was pared by 5 bases and J by 0 bases, with 7 bases of the junction left unmatched. The CDR3 contains 17 residues.

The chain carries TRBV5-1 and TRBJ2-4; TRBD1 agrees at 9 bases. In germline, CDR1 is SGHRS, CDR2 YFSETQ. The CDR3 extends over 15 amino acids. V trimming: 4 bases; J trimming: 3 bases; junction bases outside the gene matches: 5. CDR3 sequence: CASSKRTGDKNIQYF. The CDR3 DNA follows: TGCGCCAGCAGCAAACGGACAGGGGACAAAAACATTCAGTACTTC.

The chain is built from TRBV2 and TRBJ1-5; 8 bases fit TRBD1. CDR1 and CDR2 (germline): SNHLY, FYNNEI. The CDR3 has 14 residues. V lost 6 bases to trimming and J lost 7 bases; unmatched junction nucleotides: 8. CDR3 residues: CASRATGGKQPQHF. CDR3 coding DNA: TGTGCCAGCAGAGCCACAGGGGGAAAACAGCCCCAGCATTTT.

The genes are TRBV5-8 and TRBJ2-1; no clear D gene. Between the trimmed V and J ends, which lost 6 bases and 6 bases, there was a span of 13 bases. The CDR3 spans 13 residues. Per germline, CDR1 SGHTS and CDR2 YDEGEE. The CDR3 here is CASTFKPSNEQFF. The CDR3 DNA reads TGTGCCAGCACCTTCAAACCGAGCAATGAGCAGTTCTTC. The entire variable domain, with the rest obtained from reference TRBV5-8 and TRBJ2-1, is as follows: EAGVTQSPTHLIKTRGQQATLRCSPISGHTSVYWYQQALGLGLQFLLWYDEGEERNRGNFPPRFSGRQFPNYSSELNVNALELEDSALYLCASTFKPSNEQFFGPGTRLTVL.

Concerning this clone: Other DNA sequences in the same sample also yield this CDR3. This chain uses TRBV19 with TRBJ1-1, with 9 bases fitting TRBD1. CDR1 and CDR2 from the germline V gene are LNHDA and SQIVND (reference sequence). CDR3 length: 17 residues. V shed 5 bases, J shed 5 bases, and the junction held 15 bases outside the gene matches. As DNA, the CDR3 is TGTGCCAGTAGTGCCCGTCCCGGGACAGGGAGGAGGACTGAAGCTTTCTTT. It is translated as CASSARPGTGRRTEAFF. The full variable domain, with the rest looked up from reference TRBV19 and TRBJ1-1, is DGGITQSPKYLFRKEGQNVTLSCEQNLNHDAMYWYRQDPGQGLRLIYYSQIVNDFQKGDIAEGYSVSREKKESFPLTVTSAQKNPTAFYLCASSARPGTGRRTEAFFGQGTRLTVV.

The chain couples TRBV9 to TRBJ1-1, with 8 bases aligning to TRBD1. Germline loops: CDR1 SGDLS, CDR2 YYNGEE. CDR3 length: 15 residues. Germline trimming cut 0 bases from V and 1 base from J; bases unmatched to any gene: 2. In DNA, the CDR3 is TGTGCCAGCAGCGTAGGGACAGGGACGAACACTGAAGCTTTCTTT. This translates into CASSVGTGTNTEAFF. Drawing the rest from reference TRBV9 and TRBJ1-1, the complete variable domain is DSGVTQTPKHLITATGQRVTLRCSPRSGDLSVYWYQQSLDQGLQFLIQYYNGEERAKGNILERFSAQQFPDLHSELNLSSLELGDSALYFCASSVGTGTNTEAFFGQGTRLTVV.

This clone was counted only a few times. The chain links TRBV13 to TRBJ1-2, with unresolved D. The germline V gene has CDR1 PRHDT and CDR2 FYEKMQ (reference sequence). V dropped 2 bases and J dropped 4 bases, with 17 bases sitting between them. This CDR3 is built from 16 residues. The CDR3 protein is CASSLLGKSGVYGYTF. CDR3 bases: TGTGCCAGCAGCTTATTGGGGAAGTCGGGAGTCTATGGCTACACCTTC.

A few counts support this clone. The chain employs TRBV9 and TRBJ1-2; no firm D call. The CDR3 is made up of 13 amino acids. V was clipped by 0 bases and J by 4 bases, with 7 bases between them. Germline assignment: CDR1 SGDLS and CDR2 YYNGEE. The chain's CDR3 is CASSVVLSYGYTF. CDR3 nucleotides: TGTGCCAGCAGCGTAGTCCTATCCTATGGCTACACCTTC.

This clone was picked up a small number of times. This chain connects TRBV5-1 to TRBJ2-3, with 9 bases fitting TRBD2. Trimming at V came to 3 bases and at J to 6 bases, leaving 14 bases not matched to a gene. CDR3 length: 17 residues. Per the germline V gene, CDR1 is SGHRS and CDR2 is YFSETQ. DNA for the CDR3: TGCGCCAGCAGCTCGGCCATGAGCGGGGGGCCCGGGGATACGCAGTATTTT. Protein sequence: CASSSAMSGGPGDTQYF.

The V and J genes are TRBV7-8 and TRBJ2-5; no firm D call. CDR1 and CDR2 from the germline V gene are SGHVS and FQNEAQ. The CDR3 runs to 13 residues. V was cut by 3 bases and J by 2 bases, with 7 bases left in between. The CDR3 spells CASSFGLQETQYF. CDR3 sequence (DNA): TGTGCCAGCAGCTTTGGCTTACAAGAGACCCAGTACTTC.

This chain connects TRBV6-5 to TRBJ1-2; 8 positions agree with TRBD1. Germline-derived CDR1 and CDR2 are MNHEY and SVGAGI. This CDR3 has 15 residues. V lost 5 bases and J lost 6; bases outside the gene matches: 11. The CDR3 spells CASSRRTGRNHGYTF. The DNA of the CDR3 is TGTGCCAGCAGTAGACGGACAGGGAGGAACCATGGCTACACCTTC.

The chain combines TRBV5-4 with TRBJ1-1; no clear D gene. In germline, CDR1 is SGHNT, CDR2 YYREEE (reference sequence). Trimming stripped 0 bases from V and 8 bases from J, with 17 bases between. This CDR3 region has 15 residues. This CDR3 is CASSLELLGFSEAFF. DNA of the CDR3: TGTGCCAGCAGCTTGGAGCTACTCGGTTTCTCCGAAGCTTTCTTT.

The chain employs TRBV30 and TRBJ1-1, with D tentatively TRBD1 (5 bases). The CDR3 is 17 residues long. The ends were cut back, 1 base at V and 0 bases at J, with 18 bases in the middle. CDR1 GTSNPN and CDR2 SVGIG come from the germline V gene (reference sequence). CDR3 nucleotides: TGTGCCTGGAGTGAGGGGTCGGAACAGCCTATGAACACTGAAGCTTTCTTT. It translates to CAWSEGSEQPMNTEAFF. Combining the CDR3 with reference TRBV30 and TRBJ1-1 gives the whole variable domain SQTIHQWPATLVQPVGSPLSLECTVEGTSNPNLYWYRQAAGRGLQLLFYSVGIGQISSEVPQNLSASRPQDRQFILSSKKLLLSDSGFYLCAWSEGSEQPMNTEAFFGQGTRLTVV.